This is a list of T cell receptor beta chains from one sample in a study of T cells expressing NK-cell markers. Each CDR3 protein gets one entry in TCRdb, which reprocessed the 5' RACE reads and gives no DNA. Its table lists approximately 380,000 distinct CDR3 sequences. The sample was blood T cells: a sorted CD56 or NKG2C T cell subset, CD4+ or CD8+ T cells, or bulk PBMC T cells (not recorded which). The receptors originated from a man between 18 and 69 years old in good health. Both conserved end residues are part of each CDR3.

j_call v_call cdr3_aa
TRBJ1-2 TRBV7-9 CASSLATGNGYGYTF
TRBJ2-2 TRBV24-1 CATSDFDTNTGELFF
TRBJ2-3 TRBV18 CASSPEMPRDTQYF
TRBJ1-4 TRBV5-5 CASSPKPEFNEKLFF
TRBJ1-1 TRBV6-1 CASSGRGRGRNTEAFF
TRBJ2-7 TRBV21-1 CASSKIGMYEQYF
TRBJ2-1 TRBV6-4 CASSEGISSINEQFF
TRBJ1-1 TRBV3-1 CASSQGGGDAFF
TRBJ2-7 TRBV27 CASSSTPWGVLLYEQYF
TRBJ1-6 TRBV12-3/TRBV12-4 CASSLPGKGSPLHF
TRBJ2-3 TRBV3-1 CASSQEIPGLAVDTQYF
TRBJ2-4 TRBV7-9 CASSFGNIQYF
TRBJ2-3 TRBV6-1 CASSPYGGATTTDTQYF
TRBJ1-2 TRBV20-1 CSASWPRPYGYTF
TRBJ2-5 TRBV4-2 CASSQVTSGGQETQYF
TRBJ2-5 TRBV2 CASSVTSLETQYF
TRBJ2-1 TRBV4-1 CASSQLPIAGGRIEQFF
TRBJ1-4 TRBV6-1 CASRPWGQGDEKLFF
TRBJ2-1 TRBV27 CASRSAGPSYNEQFF
TRBJ2-7 TRBV2 CASSAGGPSFSYEQYF
TRBJ1-6 TRBV2 CASSDRGGSYNSPLHF
TRBJ1-1 TRBV29-1 CSARGTNTEAFF
TRBJ2-7 TRBV9 CASSVGVGMETGASYEQYF
TRBJ2-3 TRBV5-1 CASSGLGQSSTDTQYF
TRBJ2-3 TRBV18 CASSATPSGGITDTQYF
TRBJ1-2 TRBV9 CASRDNRRTYGYTF
TRBJ1-2 TRBV9 CASSATGKGGYTF
TRBJ1-5 TRBV6-2/TRBV6-3 CASNNHRGLNQPQHF
TRBJ2-4 TRBV19 CASSGQGGKNIQYF
TRBJ2-5 TRBV5-1 CASRRSGARETQYF
TRBJ2-1 TRBV28 CASRRTDRQFF